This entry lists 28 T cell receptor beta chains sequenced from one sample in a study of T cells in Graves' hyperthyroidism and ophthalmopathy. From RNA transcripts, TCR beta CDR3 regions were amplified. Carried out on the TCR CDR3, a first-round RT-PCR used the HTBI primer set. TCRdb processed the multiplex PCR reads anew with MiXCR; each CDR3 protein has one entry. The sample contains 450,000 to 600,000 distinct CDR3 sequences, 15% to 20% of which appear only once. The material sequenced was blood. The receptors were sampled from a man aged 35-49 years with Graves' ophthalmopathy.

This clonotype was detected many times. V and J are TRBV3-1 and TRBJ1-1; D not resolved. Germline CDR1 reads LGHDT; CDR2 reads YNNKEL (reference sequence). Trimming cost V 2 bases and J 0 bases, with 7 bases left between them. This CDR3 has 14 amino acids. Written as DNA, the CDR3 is TGTGCCAGCAGCCAAAATCAGATGAACACTGAAGCTTTCTTT. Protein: CASSQNQMNTEAFF.

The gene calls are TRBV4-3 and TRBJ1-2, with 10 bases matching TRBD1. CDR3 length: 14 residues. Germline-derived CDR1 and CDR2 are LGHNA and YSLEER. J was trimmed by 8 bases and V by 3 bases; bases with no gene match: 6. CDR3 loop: CASSHATGGGGYTF. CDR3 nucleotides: TGCGCCAGCAGCCATGCGACAGGGGGCGGGGGCTACACCTTC.

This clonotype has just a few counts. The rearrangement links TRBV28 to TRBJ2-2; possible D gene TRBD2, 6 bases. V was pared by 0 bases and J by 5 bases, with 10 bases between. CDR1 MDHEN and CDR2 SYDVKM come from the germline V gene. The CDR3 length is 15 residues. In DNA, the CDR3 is TGTGCCAGCAGTTTATGGTCAGGGAGGACCGGGGAGCTGTTTTTT. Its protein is CASSLWSGRTGELFF.

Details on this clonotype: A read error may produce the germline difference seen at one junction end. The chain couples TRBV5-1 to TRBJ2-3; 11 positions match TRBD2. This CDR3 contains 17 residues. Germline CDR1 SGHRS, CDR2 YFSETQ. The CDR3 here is CASSSRTSGHSTDTRYF. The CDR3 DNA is TGCGCCAGCAGCTCCCGGACTAGCGGGCACAGCACAGATACGCGGTATTTT.

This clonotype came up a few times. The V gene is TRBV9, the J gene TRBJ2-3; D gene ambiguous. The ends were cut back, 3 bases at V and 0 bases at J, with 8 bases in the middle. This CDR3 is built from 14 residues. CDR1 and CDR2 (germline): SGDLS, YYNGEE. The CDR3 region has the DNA TGTGCCAGCAGCGGAGGATATAGCACAGATACGCAGTATTTT. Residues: CASSGGYSTDTQYF.

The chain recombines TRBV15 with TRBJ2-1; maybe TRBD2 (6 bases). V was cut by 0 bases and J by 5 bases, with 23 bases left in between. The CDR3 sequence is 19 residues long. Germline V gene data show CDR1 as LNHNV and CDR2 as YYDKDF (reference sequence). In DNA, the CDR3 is TGTGCCACCAGCAGAGATTGGGAGGTCGGTCAGTCGCTAGACAATGAGCAGTTCTTC. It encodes CATSRDWEVGQSLDNEQFF.

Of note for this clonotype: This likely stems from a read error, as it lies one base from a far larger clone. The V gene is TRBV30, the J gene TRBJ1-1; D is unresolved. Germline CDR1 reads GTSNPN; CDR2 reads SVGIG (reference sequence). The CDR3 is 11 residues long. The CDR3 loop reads CASRKNTEASF. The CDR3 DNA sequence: TGTGCCTCTCGCAAAAACACTGAAGCTTCCTTT. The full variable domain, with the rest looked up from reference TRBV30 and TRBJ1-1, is SQTIHQWPATLVQPVGSPLSLECTVEGTSNPNLYWYRQAAGRGLQLLFYSVGIGQISSEVPQNLSASRPQDRQFILSSKKLLLSDSGFYLCASRKNTEASFGQGTRLTVV.

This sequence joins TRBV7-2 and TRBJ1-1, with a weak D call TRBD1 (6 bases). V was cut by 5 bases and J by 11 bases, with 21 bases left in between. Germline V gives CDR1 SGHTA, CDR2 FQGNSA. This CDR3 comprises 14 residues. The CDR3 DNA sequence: TGTGCCAGCAGCCTTGACAGGACGAGATATTCGGCTTTCTTT. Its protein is CASSLDRTRYSAFF. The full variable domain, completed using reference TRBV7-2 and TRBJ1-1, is GAGVSQSPSNKVTEKGKDVELRCDPISGHTALYWYRQSLGQGLEFLIYFQGNSAPDKSGLPSDRFSAERTGGSVSTLTIQRTQQEDSAVYLCASSLDRTRYSAFFGQGTRLTVV.

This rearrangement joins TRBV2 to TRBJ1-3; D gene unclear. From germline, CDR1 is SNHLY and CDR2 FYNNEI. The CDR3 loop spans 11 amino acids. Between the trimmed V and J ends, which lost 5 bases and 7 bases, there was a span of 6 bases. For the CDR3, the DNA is TGTGCCAGCAGTCCCGTCAACACCATATATTTT. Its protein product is CASSPVNTIYF. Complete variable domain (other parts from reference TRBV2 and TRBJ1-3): EPEVTQTPSHQVTQMGQEVILRCVPISNHLYFYWYRQILGQKVEFLVSFYNNEISEKSEIFDDQFSVERPDGSNFTLKIRSTKLEDSAMYFCASSPVNTIYFGEGSWLTVV.

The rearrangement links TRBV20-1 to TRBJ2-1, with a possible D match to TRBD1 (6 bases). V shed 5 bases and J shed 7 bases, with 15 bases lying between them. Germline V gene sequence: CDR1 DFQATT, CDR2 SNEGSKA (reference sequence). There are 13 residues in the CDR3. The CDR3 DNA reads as TGCAGTGCTCAGCTAGGGGGAATGAATGAGCAGTTCTTC. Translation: CSAQLGGMNEQFF.

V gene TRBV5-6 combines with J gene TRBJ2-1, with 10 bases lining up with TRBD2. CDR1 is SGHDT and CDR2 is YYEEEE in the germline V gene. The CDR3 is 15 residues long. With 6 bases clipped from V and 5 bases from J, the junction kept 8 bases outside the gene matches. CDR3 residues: CASTIAGGPHNEQFF. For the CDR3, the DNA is TGTGCCAGCACCATAGCGGGGGGCCCCCACAATGAGCAGTTCTTC. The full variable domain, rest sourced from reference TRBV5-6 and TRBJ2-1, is DAGVTQSPTHLIKTRGQQVTLRCSPKSGHDTVSWYQQALGQGPQFIFQYYEEEERQRGNFPDRFSGHQFPNYSSELNVNALLLGDSALYLCASTIAGGPHNEQFFGPGTRLTVL.

The CDR3 nucleotides are TGTGCCAGCAGACCCACGGGACAATATGGCTACACCTTC. Its translation is CASRPTGQYGYTF. The chain joins TRBV28 to TRBJ1-2; TRBD1 is a possible D gene (6 bases). Deletions cut 6 bases from V and 5 bases from J, with 13 bases between. The CDR3 runs to 13 residues. Germline V CDR1 and CDR2: MDHEN, SYDVKM.

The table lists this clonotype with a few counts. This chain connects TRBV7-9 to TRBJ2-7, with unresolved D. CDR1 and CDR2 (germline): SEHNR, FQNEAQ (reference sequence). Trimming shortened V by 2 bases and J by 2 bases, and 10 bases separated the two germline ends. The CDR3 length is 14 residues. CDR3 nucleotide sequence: TGTGCCAGCAGCTTACGACAAGTTCCCTACGAGCAGTACTTC. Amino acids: CASSLRQVPYEQYF.

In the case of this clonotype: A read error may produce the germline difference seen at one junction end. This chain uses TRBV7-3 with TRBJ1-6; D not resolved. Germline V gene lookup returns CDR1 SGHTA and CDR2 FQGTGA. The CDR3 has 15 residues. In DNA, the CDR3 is TGTGCCAGCAGCTTAACCGCCAGATCTAATTCACCCCCCCACTTT. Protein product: CASSLTARSNSPPHF.

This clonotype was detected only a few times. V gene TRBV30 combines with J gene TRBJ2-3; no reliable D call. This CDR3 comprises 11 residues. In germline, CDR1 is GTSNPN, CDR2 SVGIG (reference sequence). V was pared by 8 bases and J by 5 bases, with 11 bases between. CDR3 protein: CALLIGDTQYF. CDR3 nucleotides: TGTGCCCTCCTAATCGGAGATACGCAGTATTTT.

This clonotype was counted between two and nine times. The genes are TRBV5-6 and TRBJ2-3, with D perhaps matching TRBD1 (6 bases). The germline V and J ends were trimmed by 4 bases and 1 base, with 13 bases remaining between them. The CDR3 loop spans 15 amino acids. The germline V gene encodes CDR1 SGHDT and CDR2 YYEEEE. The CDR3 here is CASSQYSGGTDTQYF. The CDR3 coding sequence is TGTGCCAGCAGCCAGTACTCAGGGGGCACAGATACGCAGTATTTT. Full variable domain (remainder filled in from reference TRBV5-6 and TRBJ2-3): DAGVTQSPTHLIKTRGQQVTLRCSPKSGHDTVSWYQQALGQGPQFIFQYYEEEERQRGNFPDRFSGHQFPNYSSELNVNALLLGDSALYLCASSQYSGGTDTQYFGPGTRLTVL.

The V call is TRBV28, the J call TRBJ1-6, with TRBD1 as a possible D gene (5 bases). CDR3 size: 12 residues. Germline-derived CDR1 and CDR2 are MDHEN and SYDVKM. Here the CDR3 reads CATGLENSPLHF. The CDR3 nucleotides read TGTGCTACGGGGCTGGAGAATTCACCCCTCCACTTT.

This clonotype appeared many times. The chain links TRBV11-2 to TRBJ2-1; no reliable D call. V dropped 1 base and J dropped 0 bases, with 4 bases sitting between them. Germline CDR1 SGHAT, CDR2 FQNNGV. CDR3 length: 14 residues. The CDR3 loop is CASSLGGSYNEQFF. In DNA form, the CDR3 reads TGTGCCAGCAGCTTAGGAGGCTCCTACAATGAGCAGTTCTTC.

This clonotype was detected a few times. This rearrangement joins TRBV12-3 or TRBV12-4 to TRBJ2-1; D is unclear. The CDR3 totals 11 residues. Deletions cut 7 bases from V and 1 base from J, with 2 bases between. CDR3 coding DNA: TGTGCCAGCAAATCCTACAATGAGCAGTTCTTC. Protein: CASKSYNEQFF.

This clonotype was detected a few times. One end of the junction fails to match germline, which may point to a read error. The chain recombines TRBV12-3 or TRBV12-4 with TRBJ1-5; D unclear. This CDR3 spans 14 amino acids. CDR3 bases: TGTGCCAGCAGCTTAGCACGGATCAATCAGCCCCAGCATTTT. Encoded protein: CASSLARINQPQHF.

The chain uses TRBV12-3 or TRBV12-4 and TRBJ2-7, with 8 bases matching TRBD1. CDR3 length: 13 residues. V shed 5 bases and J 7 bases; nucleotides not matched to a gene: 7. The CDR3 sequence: CASSDRGGNEQYF. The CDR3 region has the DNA TGTGCCAGCAGTGACAGGGGCGGGAATGAGCAGTACTTC.

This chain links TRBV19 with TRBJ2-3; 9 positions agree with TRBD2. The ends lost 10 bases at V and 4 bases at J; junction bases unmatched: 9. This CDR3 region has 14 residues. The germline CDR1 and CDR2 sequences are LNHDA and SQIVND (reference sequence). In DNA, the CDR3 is TGTGCCACTACTATGACTAGCGGCTCAGATACGCAGTATTTT. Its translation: CATTMTSGSDTQYF. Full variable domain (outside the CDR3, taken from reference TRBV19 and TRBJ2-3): DGGITQSPKYLFRKEGQNVTLSCEQNLNHDAMYWYRQDPGQGLRLIYYSQIVNDFQKGDIAEGYSVSREKKESFPLTVTSAQKNPTAFYLCATTMTSGSDTQYFGPGTRLTVL.

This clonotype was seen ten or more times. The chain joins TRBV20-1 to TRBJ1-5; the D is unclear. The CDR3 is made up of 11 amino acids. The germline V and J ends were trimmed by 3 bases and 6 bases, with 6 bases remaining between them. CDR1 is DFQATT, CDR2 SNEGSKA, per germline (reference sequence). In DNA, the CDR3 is TGCAGTGCTAGTTCCGGTCAGCCCCAGCATTTT. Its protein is CSASSGQPQHF.

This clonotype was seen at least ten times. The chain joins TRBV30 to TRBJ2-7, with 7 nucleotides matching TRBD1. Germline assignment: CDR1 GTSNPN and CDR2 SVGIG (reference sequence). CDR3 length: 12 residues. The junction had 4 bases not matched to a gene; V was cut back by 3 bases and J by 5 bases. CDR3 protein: CAWRQGTHEQYF. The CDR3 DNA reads TGTGCCTGGAGACAGGGGACCCACGAGCAGTACTTC.

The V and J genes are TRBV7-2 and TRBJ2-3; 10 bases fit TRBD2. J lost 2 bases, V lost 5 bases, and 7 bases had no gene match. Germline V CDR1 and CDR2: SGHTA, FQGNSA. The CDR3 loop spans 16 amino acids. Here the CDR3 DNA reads TGTGCCAGCAGCGCACTAGCGGGGTTGATCACAGATACGCAGTATTTT. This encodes CASSALAGLITDTQYF. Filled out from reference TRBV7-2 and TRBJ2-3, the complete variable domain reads GAGVSQSPSNKVTEKGKDVELRCDPISGHTALYWYRQSLGQGLEFLIYFQGNSAPDKSGLPSDRFSAERTGGSVSTLTIQRTQQEDSAVYLCASSALAGLITDTQYFGPGTRLTVL.

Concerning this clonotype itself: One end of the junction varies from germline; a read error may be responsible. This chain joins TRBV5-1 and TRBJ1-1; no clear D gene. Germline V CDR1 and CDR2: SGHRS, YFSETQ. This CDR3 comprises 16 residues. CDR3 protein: CPSSLSAAGFNAEAFF. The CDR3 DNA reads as TGCCCCAGCAGCTTGTCGGCGGCGGGATTTAACGCTGAAGCTTTCTTT.

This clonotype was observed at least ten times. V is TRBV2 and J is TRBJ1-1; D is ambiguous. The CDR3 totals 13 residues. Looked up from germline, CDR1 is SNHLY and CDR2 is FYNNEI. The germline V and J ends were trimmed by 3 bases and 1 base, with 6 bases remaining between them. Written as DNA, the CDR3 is TGTGCCAGCAGTGAGGCAGCGAACACTGAAGCTTTCTTT. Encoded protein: CASSEAANTEAFF.

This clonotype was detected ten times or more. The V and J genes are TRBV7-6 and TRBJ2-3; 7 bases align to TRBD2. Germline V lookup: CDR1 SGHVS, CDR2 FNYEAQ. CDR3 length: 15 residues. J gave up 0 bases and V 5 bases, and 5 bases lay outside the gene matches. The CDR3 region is CASSGRGPSTDTQYF. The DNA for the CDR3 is TGTGCCAGCAGCGGGAGGGGACCCAGCACAGATACGCAGTATTTT.